At least ten counts were recorded for the clone carrying this TCR beta chain. Its antigen remains unidentified. The germline gene is not matched at one end of the junction; a read error may be the cause. The source of the sample is a study of read filtering for tumor transcriptome and immune sequencing. Study overall: The cohort had about 16 men and approximately 13 women aged roughly 40 to 90, mean about 68 years. The study's findings and limits: Correlation between methods rose after single-read clonotypes were removed. RNA-seq captured clonotypes less deeply and reliably than IR-seq. This fraction held mixed bone marrow immune cells after CD138-negative sorting.

CDR3 size: 13 residues. Molecular barcoded adaptors covering alpha/delta and beta/gamma chains were used on roughly 370 ng RNA. TCRdb itself ran the reads through MiXCR, one entry per CDR3 protein. The sample comprises approximately 58,000 distinct CDR3 sequences, about 20% of which are singletons, and roughly a sixth rests with the top ten. The receptor was isolated from a donor at least 40 years old with multiple myeloma. Specimen: a population of CD138-negative cells sorted from bone marrow. V and J are TRBV12-3 or TRBV12-4 and TRBJ2-2; D is perhaps TRBD2 (5 bases). Here the CDR3 DNA reads TGTGCCAGCAGTCCCAGCACAGCCGGGGAGCGGTTTTTT. Its translation is CASSPSTAGERFF.